The entry below gives a single T cell receptor beta chain sequence along with its context. This specimen comes from a study of regulatory T cells in long-lasting Graves disease. Time point denoted: persistent/refractory GD, antithyroid drugs over 5 years with positive TRAb. TCR sequences were obtained from RNA taken from PBMCs. Arm-PCR of CDR3 regions with iRepertoire HTBI primers generated TCR beta libraries. TCRdb analysed the multiplex PCR reads with MiXCR anew, one entry per CDR3 protein. The sample consists of under 350,000 distinct CDR3 sequences, roughly a fifth of them appearing once. CDR1 and CDR2 from the germline V gene are SGHTA and FQGNSA. The CDR3 totals 16 residues. With V trimmed by 4 bases and J by 1 base, 7 bases remained unmatched.

This chain joins TRBV7-2 and TRBJ1-3; TRBD1 aligns across 7 bases. This TCR was sampled from a female donor with Graves disease. This material consisted of peripheral blood mononuclear cells (PBMCs), taken when the disease was refractory, from a patient treated with antithyroid drugs. The CDR3 reads CASSWNRGQSGNTIYF. The CDR3 coding sequence is TGTGCCAGCAGCTGGAACAGGGGACAGTCTGGAAACACCATATATTTT.